This T cell receptor (beta chain) appears in the sequencing data of a study of blood T cell repertoires in COVID-19. Study-wide context: The United States, Italy and Spain provided the acute and convalescent COVID-19 samples.

Germline loops: CDR1 LNHDA, CDR2 SQIVND (reference sequence). V shed 10 bases and J 7 bases; nucleotides not matched to a gene: 9. The CDR3 totals 14 residues. As originally analysed: By means of reference gene primer amplification, nucleated cell counts were estimated. This table comes from immunoSEQ multiplex PCR, and its TCRdb copy is limited to in-frame clones, with some not included. V, J and clone size derive from that table, while D and trimming were established from the DNA sequence. The repertoire holds a few hundred thousand clones, with roughly 87% as singletons. Input material: peripheral blood. This TCR was recovered from a woman between 40 and 55 years old who had recovered from COVID-19. The chain links TRBV19 to TRBJ2-1, with 11 bases aligning to TRBD2. The CDR3 loop is CATTSGSLWNEQFF. Written as DNA, the CDR3 is TGTGCCACAACTAGCGGGAGTTTATGGAATGAGCAGTTCTTC.